The 11 T cell receptor beta chains in this list originate from one sample, sequenced in a study of CD8 T cells in ankylosing spondylitis. Regarding the study as a whole: Ankylosing spondylitis blood appeared to carry a characteristic TCR beta motif of several highly homologous variants.

TCRdb itself ran the 5' RACE reads through MiXCR, one entry per CDR3 protein. The data hold 450,000 to 550,000 distinct CDR3 sequences, with roughly 5% observed a single time. Antigens for these TCRs are unknown. Input material: blood, either unsorted or a sorted T cell fraction (not recorded which). These receptors all come from a male donor with ankylosing spondylitis.

This clonotype was recorded at least ten times. V gene TRBV5-6 combines with J gene TRBJ1-1; 7 nucleotides match TRBD1. This CDR3 has 15 residues. CDR1 and CDR2 (germline): SGHDT, YYEEEE. V was pared by 3 bases and J by 3 bases, with 8 bases of the junction left unmatched. CDR3: CASSSDRLSYTEAFF. The CDR3 DNA is TGTGCCAGCAGCTCGGACAGGCTTTCCTACACTGAAGCTTTCTTT.

This clonotype was counted between two and nine times. V and J are TRBV9 and TRBJ1-1, with D unresolved. V was pared by 0 bases and J by 5 bases, with 11 bases between. This CDR3 has 14 amino acids. Germline lookup yields CDR1 SGDLS and CDR2 YYNGEE. CDR3 DNA: TGTGCCAGCAGCGTAGGCCGACGAGGGACTGAAGCTTTCTTT. The encoded protein is CASSVGRRGTEAFF.

This clonotype occurred many times. The chain employs TRBV11-2 and TRBJ1-2; D is unresolved. The CDR3 spans 14 residues. Germline CDR1 reads SGHAT; CDR2 reads FQNNGV. Trimming pared 4 bases from V and 5 bases from J, leaving 14 bases between. CDR3 region: CASSSMQPPYGYTF. The CDR3 region has the DNA TGTGCCAGCAGCTCGATGCAGCCCCCATATGGCTACACCTTC.

This clonotype was observed at least ten times. The junction departs from germline at one end; a sequencing error may be responsible. V gene TRBV4-3 combines with J gene TRBJ1-1; perhaps TRBD1 as D (5 bases). The germline CDR1 and CDR2 sequences are LGHNA and YSLEER. The CDR3 totals 18 residues. Here the CDR3 DNA reads TGCGCCAGCAGCCAGGATCCATCCAAACCGGTCAGGGCACCATGGGAAAACTTT. This translates into CASSQDPSKPVRAPWENF.

This clonotype was detected ten times or more. The chain employs TRBV7-2 and TRBJ1-6; 8 nucleotides line up with TRBD1. Per the germline V gene, CDR1 is SGHTA and CDR2 is FQGNSA. The CDR3 has 15 amino acids. Trimming at V came to 5 bases and at J to 7 bases, leaving 7 bases not matched to a gene. The CDR3 loop is CASSVRDRINSPLHF. CDR3 sequence (DNA): TGTGCCAGCAGCGTCCGGGACAGGATAAATTCACCCCTCCACTTT.

This clonotype has just a few counts. The rearrangement links TRBV5-6 to TRBJ2-1, with 7 bases matching TRBD1. The V gene's germline CDR1 is SGHDT and CDR2 YYEEEE. V shed 5 bases and J 14 bases; nucleotides not matched to a gene: 10. The CDR3 totals 12 residues. The CDR3 region is CASSPQGRRKFF. DNA of the CDR3: TGTGCCAGCAGTCCACAGGGGCGTCGAAAGTTCTTC.

This clonotype was counted at least ten times. In nucleotides, the CDR3 is TGTGCCAGCAGTGGAGCCGAGGGAGCTGAAGCTTTCTTT. Translation: CASSGAEGAEAFF. The chain has TRBV6-1 and TRBJ1-1; D is unclear. This CDR3 is built from 13 residues. Germline V gene sequence: CDR1 MNHNS, CDR2 SASEGT. Trimming stripped 4 bases from V and 6 bases from J, with 12 bases between.

Ten or more counts support this clonotype. The chain uses TRBV6-5 and TRBJ2-7; D is perhaps TRBD1 (5 bases). Germline loops: CDR1 MNHEY, CDR2 SVGAGI. V gave up 2 bases and J gave up 4 bases, with 9 bases separating them. The CDR3 totals 13 residues. CDR3 nucleotides: TGTGCCAGCAGTTACCCAGGGTCTTACGAGCAGTACTTC. It codes for CASSYPGSYEQYF.

This clonotype was counted ten times or more. The chain has TRBV10-3 and TRBJ2-7; D is perhaps TRBD1 (6 bases). V was cut by 0 bases and J by 0 bases, with 9 bases left in between. Germline lookup yields CDR1 ENHRY and CDR2 SYGVKD. The CDR3 runs to 15 residues. CDR3 loop: CAISESATGSYEQYF. CDR3 DNA: TGTGCCATCAGTGAGTCCGCGACAGGCTCCTACGAGCAGTACTTC.

At least ten counts were recorded for this clonotype. The rearrangement uses TRBV20-1 and TRBJ1-5; 8 positions agree with TRBD1. Per germline, CDR1 DFQATT and CDR2 SNEGSKA (reference sequence). After removal of 4 bases from V and 0 bases from J, the junction contained 8 bases not matched to a gene. The CDR3 runs 16 residues. This CDR3 is CSATDPGQGSNQPQHF. CDR3 coding DNA: TGCAGTGCTACGGACCCAGGACAGGGTAGCAATCAGCCCCAGCATTTT.

This chain links TRBV10-3 with TRBJ1-5, with 9 bases matching TRBD1. The CDR3 loop spans 18 amino acids. J gave up 4 bases and V 3 bases, and 13 bases lay outside the gene matches. Germline V gene lookup returns CDR1 ENHRY and CDR2 SYGVKD. CDR3 loop: CAISESGVGTGKNQPQHF. The CDR3 DNA follows: TGTGCCATCAGTGAATCCGGGGTCGGGACAGGGAAGAATCAGCCCCAGCATTTT.